This T cell receptor beta chain comes out of a study of response to subunit inactivated influenza vaccine. Germline V gene data show CDR1 as WSHSY and CDR2 as SAAADI. The CDR3 loop spans 16 amino acids. The junction had 9 bases not matched to a gene; V was cut back by 6 bases and J by 2 bases. A single record per CDR3 protein comes from TCRdb applying MiXCR to the RT-PCR reads. This table has around 600,000 distinct CDR3 sequences, approximately 10% appearing once. This sample also appeared in a second study, on T cells expressing NK-cell markers. That paper notes: It was by 5'RACE template switching with UMIs that TCR beta cDNA was made. About six donors showed dominant NKG2C+ clonotypes comprising about 1.0-7.0% of their CD8+ T cells.

Source: PBMCs from blood, taken on the day of vaccination. The TCR was taken from a man aged 45-60 years who received an inactivated influenza vaccine. This chain uses TRBV10-2 with TRBJ2-5, with TRBD2 matching over 10 bases. The CDR3 DNA sequence: TGCGCCAGCAGCGTCCTAGCGGGGGCGGAGCAAGAGACCCAGTACTTC. Translation gives CASSVLAGAEQETQYF.